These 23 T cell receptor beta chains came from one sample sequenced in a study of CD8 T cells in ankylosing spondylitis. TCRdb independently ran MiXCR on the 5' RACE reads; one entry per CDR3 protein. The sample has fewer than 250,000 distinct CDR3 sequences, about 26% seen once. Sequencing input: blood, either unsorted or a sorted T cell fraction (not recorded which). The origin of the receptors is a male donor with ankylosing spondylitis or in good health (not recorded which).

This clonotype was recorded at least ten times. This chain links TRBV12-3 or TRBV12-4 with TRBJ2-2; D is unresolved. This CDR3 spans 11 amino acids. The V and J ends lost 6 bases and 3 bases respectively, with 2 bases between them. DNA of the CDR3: TGTGCCAGCAGCTACACCGGGGAGCTGTTTTTT. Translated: CASSYTGELFF.

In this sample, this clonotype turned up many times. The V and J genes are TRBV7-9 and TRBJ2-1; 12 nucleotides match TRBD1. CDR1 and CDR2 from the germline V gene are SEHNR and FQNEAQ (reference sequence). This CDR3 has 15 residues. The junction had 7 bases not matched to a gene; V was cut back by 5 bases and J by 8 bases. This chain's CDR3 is CASSARDRGLYEQFF. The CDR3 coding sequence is TGTGCCAGCAGCGCCCGGGACAGGGGGCTGTATGAGCAGTTCTTC.

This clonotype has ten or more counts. CDR3 DNA sequence: TGCGCCAGCAGCTCGACAGGTCAAGAGACCCAGTACTTC. Translated, it gives CASSSTGQETQYF. The chain uses TRBV5-1 and TRBJ2-5, with D perhaps TRBD1 (6 bases). There are 13 residues in the CDR3. Trimming took 3 bases from V and 2 from J, leaving 8 bases between them. Germline CDR1 is SGHRS and CDR2 is YFSETQ.

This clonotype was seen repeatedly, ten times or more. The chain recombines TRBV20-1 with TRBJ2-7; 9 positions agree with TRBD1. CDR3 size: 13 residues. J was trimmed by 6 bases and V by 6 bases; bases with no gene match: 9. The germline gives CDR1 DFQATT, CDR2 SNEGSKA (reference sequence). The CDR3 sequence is CSASAQGASEQYF. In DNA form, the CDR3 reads TGCAGTGCCTCGGCACAGGGGGCGAGCGAGCAGTACTTC.

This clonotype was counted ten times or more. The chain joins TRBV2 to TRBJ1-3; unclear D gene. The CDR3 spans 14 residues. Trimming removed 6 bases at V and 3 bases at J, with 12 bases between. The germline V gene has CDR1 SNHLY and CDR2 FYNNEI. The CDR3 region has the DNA TGTGCCAGCAGAACCGACTTGTTTGGAAACACCATATATTTT. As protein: CASRTDLFGNTIYF.

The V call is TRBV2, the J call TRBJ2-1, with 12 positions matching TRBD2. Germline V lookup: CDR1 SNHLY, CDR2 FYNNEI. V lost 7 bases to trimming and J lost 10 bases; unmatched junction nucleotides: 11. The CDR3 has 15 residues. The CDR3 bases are TGTGCCAGCAATCCGACTAGCGGGAGCCCTGGGGAGCAGTTCTTC. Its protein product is CASNPTSGSPGEQFF.

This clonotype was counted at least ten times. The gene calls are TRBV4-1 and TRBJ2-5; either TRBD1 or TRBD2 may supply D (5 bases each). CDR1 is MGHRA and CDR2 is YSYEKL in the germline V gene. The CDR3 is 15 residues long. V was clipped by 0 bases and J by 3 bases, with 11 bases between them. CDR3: CASSQDHGAEETQYF. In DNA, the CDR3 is TGCGCCAGCAGCCAAGATCACGGGGCTGAAGAGACCCAGTACTTC.

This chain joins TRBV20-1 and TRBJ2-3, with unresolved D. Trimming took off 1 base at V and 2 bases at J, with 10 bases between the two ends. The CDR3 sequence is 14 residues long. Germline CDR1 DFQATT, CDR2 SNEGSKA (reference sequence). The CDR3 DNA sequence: TGCAGTGCTAGAGGGCGGACGACCACAGATACGCAGTATTTT. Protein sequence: CSARGRTTTDTQYF.

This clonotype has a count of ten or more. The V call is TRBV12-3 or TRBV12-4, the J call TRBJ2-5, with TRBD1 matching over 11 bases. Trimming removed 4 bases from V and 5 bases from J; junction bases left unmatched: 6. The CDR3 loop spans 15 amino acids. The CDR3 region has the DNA TGTGCCAGCAGTTGGACAGGGGGCGCGAGGGAGACCCAGTACTTC. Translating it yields CASSWTGGARETQYF.

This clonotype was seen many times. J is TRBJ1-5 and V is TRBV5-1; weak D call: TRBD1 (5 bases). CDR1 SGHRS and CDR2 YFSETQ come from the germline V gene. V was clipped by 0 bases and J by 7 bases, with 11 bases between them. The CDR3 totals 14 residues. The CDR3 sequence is CASSLGGMGQPQHF. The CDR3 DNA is TGCGCCAGCAGCTTGGGGGGGATGGGACAGCCCCAGCATTTT.

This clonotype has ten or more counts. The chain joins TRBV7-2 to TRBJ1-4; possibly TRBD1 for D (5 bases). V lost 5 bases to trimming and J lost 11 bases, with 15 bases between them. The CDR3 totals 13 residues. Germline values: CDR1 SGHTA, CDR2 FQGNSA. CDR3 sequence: CASSIPGTAKLFF. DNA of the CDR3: TGTGCCAGCAGCATCCCCGGGACGGCGAAACTGTTTTTT.

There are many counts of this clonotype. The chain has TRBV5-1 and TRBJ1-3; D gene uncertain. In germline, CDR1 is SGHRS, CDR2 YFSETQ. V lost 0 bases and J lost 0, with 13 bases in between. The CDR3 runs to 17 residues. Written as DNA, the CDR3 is TGCGCCAGCAGCTTGGGGAATCTTGGAGACTCTGGAAACACCATATATTTT. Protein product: CASSLGNLGDSGNTIYF.

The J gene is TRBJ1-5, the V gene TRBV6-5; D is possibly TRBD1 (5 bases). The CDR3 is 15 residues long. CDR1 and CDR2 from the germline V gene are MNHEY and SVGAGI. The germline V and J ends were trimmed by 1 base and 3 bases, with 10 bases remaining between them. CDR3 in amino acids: CASSYYPGTNQPQHF. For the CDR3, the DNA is TGTGCCAGCAGTTACTACCCTGGGACCAATCAGCCCCAGCATTTT.

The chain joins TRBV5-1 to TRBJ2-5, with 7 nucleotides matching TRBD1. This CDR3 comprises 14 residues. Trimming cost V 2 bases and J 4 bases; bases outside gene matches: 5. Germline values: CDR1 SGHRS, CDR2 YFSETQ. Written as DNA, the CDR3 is TGCGCCAGCAGCTTAGGACAGGTTGGAGAGACCCAGTACTTC. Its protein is CASSLGQVGETQYF.

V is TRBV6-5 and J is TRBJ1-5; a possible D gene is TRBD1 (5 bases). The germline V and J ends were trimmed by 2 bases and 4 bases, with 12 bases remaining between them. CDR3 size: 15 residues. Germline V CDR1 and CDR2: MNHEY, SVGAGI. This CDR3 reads CASSYPGRLNQPQHF. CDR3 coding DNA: TGTGCCAGCAGTTACCCGGGACGGCTAAATCAGCCCCAGCATTTT.

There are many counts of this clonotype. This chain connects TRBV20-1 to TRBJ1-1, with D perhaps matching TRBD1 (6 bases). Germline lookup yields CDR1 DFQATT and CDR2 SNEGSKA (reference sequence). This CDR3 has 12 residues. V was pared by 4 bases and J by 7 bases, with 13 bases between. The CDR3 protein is CSAKTQGIEAFF. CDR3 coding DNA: TGCAGTGCTAAGACCCAGGGGATTGAAGCTTTCTTT.

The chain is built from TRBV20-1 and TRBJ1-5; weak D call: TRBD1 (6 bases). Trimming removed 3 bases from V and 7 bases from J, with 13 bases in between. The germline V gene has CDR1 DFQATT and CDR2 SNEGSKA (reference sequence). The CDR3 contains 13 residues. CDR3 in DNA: TGCAGTGCTAGGGGCAGGGGCAGCCAGCCCCAGCATTTT. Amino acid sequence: CSARGRGSQPQHF.

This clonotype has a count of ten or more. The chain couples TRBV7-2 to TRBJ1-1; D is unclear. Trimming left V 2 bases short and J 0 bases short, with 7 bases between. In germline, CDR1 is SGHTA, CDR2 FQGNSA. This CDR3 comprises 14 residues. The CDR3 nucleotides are TGTGCCAGCAGCTTACGCCGGATGAACACTGAAGCTTTCTTT. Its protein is CASSLRRMNTEAFF.

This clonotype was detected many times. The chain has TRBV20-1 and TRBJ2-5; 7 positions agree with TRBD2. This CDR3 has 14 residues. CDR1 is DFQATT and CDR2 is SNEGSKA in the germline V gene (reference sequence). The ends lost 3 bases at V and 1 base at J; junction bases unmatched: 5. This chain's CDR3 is CSASHVAGQETQYF. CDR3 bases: TGCAGTGCTAGTCACGTAGCGGGCCAAGAGACCCAGTACTTC.

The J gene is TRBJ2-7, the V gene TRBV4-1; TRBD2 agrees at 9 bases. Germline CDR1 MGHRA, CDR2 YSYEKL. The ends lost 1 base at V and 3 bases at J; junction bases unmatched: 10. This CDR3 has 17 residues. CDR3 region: CASSQGTLAGVDYEQYF. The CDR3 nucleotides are TGCGCCAGCAGCCAAGGGACCTTAGCGGGAGTCGACTACGAGCAGTACTTC.

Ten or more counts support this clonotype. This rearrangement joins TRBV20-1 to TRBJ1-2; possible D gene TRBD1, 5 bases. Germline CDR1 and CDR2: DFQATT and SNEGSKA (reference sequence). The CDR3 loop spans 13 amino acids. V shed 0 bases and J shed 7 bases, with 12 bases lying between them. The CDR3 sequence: CSARDVRVAGYTF. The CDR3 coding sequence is TGCAGTGCTAGAGACGTCAGGGTGGCTGGCTACACCTTC.

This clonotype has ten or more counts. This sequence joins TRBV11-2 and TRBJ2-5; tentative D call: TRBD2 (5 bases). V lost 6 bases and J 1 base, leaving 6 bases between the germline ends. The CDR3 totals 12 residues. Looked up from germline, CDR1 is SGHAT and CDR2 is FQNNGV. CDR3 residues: CASRRVQETQYF. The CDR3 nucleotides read TGTGCCAGCAGGAGGGTCCAAGAGACCCAGTACTTC.

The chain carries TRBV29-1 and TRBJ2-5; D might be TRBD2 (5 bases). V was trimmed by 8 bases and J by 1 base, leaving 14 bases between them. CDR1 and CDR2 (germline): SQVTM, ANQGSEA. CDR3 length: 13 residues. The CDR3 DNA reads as TGCAGCATCCTAGCCGGGCGCCAAGAGACCCAGTACTTC. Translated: CSILAGRQETQYF.